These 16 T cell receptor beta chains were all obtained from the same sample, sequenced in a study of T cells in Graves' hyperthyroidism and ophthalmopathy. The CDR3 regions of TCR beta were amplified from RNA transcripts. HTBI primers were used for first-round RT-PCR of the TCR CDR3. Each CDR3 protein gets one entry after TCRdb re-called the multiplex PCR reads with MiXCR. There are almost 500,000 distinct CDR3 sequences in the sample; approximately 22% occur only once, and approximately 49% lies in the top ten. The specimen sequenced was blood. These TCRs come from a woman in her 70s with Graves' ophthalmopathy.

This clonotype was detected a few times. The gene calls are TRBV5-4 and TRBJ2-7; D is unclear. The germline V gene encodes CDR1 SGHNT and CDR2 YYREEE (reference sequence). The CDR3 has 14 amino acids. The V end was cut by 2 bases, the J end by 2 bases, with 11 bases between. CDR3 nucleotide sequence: TGTGCCAGCAGCTTCCCAGACGGCACCTACGAGCAGTACTTC. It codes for CASSFPDGTYEQYF.

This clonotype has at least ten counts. Here the CDR3 reads CASSLGVGTPYEQYF. CDR3 bases: TGTGCCAGCAGCTTAGGGGTGGGAACCCCCTACGAGCAGTACTTC. The chain employs TRBV7-3 and TRBJ2-7; no clear D. The CDR3 length is 15 residues. In germline, CDR1 is SGHTA, CDR2 FQGTGA. V gave up 2 bases and J gave up 2 bases, with 13 bases separating them.

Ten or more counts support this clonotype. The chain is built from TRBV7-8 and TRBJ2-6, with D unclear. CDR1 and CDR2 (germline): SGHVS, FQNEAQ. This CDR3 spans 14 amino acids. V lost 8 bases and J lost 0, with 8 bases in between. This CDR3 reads CASDTFSGANVLTF. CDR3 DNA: TGTGCCAGCGACACCTTCTCTGGGGCCAACGTCCTGACTTTC.

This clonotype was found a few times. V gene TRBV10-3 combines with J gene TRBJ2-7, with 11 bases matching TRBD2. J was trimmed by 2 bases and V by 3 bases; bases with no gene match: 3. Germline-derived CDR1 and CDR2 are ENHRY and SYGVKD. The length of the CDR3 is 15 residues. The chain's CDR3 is CAISDELAGAYEQYF. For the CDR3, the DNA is TGTGCCATCAGTGACGAACTAGCGGGGGCCTACGAGCAGTACTTC.

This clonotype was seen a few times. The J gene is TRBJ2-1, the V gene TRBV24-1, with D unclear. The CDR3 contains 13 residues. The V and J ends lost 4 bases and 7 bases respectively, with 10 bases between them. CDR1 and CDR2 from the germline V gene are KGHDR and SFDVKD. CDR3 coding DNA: TGTGCCACCAGTGACGCGACTTGGAATGAGCAGTTCTTC. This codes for CATSDATWNEQFF.

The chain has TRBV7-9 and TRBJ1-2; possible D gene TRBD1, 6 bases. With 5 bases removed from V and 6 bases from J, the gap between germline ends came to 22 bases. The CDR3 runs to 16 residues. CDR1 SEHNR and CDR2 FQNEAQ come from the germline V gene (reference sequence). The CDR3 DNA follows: TGTGCCAGCAGCCCAAACTTATTTCGGGGGGCGGATGGCTACACCTTC. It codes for CASSPNLFRGADGYTF. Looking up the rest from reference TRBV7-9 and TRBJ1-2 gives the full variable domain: DTGVSQNPRHKITKRGQNVTFRCDPISEHNRLYWYRQTLGQGPEFLTYFQNEAQLEKSRLLSDRFSAERPKGSFSTLEIQRTEQGDSAMYLCASSPNLFRGADGYTFGSGTRLTVV.

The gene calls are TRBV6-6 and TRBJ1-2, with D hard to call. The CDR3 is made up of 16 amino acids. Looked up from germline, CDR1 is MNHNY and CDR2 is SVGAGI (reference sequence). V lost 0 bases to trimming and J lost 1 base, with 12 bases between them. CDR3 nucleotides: TGTGCCAGCAGTTACTCGGACCCCCGACATAACTATGGCTACACCTTC. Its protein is CASSYSDPRHNYGYTF.

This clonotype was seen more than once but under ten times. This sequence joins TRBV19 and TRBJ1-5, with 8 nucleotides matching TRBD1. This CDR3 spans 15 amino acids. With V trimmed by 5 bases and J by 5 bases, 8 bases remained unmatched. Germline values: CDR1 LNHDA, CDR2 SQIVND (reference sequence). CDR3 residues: CASSPAGQGHQPQHF. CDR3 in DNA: TGTGCCAGTAGTCCAGCTGGACAGGGTCATCAGCCCCAGCATTTT.

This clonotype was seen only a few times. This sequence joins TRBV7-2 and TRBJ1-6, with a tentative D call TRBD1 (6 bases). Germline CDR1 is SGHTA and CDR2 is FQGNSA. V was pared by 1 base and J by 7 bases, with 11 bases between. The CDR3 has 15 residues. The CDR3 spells CASSLVAGANSPLHF. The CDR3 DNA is TGTGCCAGCAGCTTAGTTGCGGGGGCGAATTCACCCCTCCACTTT.

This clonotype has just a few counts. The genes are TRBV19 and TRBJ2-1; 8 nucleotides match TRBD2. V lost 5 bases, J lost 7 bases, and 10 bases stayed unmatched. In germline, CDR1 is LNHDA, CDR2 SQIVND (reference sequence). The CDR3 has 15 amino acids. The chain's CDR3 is CASSSSAGVRNEQFF. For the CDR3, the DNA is TGTGCCAGTAGTTCCTCAGCGGGAGTGAGAAATGAGCAGTTCTTC.

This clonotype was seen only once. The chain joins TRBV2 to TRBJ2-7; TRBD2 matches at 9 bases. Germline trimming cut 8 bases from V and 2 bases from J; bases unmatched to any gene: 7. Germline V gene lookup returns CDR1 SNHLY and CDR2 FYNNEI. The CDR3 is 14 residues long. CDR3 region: CASLPASGTYEQYF. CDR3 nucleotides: TGTGCCAGCTTGCCTGCTAGCGGGACCTACGAGCAGTACTTC.

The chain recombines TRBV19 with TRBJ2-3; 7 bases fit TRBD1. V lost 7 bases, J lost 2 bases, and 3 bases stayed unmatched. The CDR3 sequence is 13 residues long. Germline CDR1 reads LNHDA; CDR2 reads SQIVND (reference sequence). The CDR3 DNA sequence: TGTGCCAGTAATCAGGGGGACACAGATACGCAGTATTTT. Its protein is CASNQGDTDTQYF.

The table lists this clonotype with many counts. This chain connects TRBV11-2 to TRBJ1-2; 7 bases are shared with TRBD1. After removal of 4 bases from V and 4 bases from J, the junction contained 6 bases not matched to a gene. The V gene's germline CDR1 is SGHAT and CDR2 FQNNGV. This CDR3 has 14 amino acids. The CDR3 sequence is CASSYRGVGYGYTF. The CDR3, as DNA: TGTGCCAGCAGCTACAGGGGAGTGGGCTATGGCTACACCTTC.

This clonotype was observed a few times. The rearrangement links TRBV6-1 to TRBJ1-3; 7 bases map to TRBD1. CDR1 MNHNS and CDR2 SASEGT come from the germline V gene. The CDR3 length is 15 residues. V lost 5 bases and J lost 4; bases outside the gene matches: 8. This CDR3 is CASSKGQHSGNTIYF. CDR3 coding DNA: TGTGCCAGCAGTAAGGGACAGCATTCGGGAAACACCATATATTTT.

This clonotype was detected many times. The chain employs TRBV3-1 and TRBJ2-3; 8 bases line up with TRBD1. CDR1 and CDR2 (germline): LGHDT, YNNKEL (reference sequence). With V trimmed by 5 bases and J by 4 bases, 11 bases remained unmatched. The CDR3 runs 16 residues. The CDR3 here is CASSYRTGGQSDTQYF. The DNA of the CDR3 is TGTGCCAGCAGCTACCGCACAGGGGGTCAGTCAGATACGCAGTATTTT.

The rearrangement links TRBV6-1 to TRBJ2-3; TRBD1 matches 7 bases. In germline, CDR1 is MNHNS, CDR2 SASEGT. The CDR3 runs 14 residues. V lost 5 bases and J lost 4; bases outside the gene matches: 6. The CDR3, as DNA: TGTGCCAGCAGTATCACTGGACAGGCAGATACGCAGTATTTT. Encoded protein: CASSITGQADTQYF.